Sequencing of this T cell receptor beta chain was carried out in a study of spatial heterogeneity in lung cancer. Germline assignment: CDR1 MDHEN and CDR2 SYDVKM. CDR3 length: 17 residues. J was trimmed by 3 bases and V by 6 bases; bases with no gene match: 9. TCRdb analysed the 5' RACE reads with MiXCR anew, one entry per CDR3 protein. The sample includes 20,000 to 30,000 distinct CDR3 sequences, around 13% of them seen just once. Time point meaning: sample taken at primary tumor resection. Unsorted whole RNA from tumor, nontumor lung or frozen PBMC underwent sequencing. Samples were obtained from approximately 72 donors, all untreated early-stage non-small cell lung cancer patients.

Material: PBMCs, obtained at surgery. The V call is TRBV28, the J call TRBJ2-1; 12 bases line up with TRBD2. The sequence came from a female donor with early-stage non-small cell lung cancer. The DNA of the CDR3 is TGTGCCAGCAGAACCCCTAGCGGGGGGGGATTCTACAATGAGCAGTTCTTC. This sequence encodes CASRTPSGGGFYNEQFF.